A selection of T cell receptor beta chains follows, all from one sample in a study of OX40 agonist ivuxolimab in advanced cancers. The assay was immunoSEQ multiplex PCR, and TCRdb's table has in-frame clones only and misses some. The table includes tens of thousands of clones, approximately 77% detected once. This specimen was CD4+ or CD8+ T cells sorted from blood, taken in a trial of the OX40 agonist ivuxolimab. These receptors were collected from an adult with an advanced solid tumor such as melanoma, head and neck, liver or kidney cancer. Each CDR3 is given with its conserved first and last residue. A D gene is named only where the DNA matches it firmly. Clone sizes are given selectively: once, few, many, or a class where the clone is expanded.

D	J	V	size	DNA	CDR3
-	TRBJ1-5	TRBV7-8	-	TGTGCCAGCAGCTTAGCGTGGGGCGAAGTCAATCAGCCCCAGCATTTT	CASSLAWGEVNQPQHF
-	TRBJ2-6	TRBV29-1	-	TGCAGCGCCAGGGCTGGGGCCAACGTCCTGACTTTC	CSARAGANVLTF
-	TRBJ1-5	TRBV7-8	once	TGTGCCAGCAGCTCCGTCCGCCAGGGTCAGCCCCAGCATTTT	CASSSVRQGQPQHF
-	TRBJ2-7	TRBV6-1	once	TGTGCCAGCAGTGAAGAAACCGAGCAGTACTTC	CASSEETEQYF
-	TRBJ2-3	TRBV7-2	-	TGTGCCAGCAGCTTAGCAGGGGTTAGCACAGATACGCAGTATTTT	CASSLAGVSTDTQYF
-	TRBJ1-1	TRBV14	-	TGTGCCAGCAGCCAAGACCCAACTCTTGAAGCTTTCTTT	CASSQDPTLEAFF
-	TRBJ2-7	TRBV19	-	TGTGCCAGTAGTATAGGGACGGAGGAGGTCGAGCAGTACTTC	CASSIGTEEVEQYF
-	TRBJ2-4	TRBV10-3	-	TGTGCCATCAGTGAGTCTGCAGGGACCAAAAACATTCAGTACTTC	CAISESAGTKNIQYF
-	TRBJ2-2	TRBV18	-	TGTGCCAGCTCACCGACACAGGCGAACACCGGGGAGCTGTTTTTT	CASSPTQANTGELFF
TRBD1	TRBJ2-5	TRBV30	-	TGTGCCTGGAGGGGGACAGGACGGGAGACCCAGTACTTC	CAWRGTGRETQYF
-	TRBJ1-2	TRBV5-6	-	TGTGCCAGCAGCTTGGTGGTCGACCTGTATGGCTACACCTTC	CASSLVVDLYGYTF
-	TRBJ2-7	TRBV28	-	TGTGCCAGCAACTCGGCGGGACAGATTTACGAGCAGTACTTC	CASNSAGQIYEQYF
TRBD1	TRBJ2-1	TRBV5-4	-	TGTGCCAGCAGCAGAGACAGGGGCCCCTACAATGAGCAGTTCTTC	CASSRDRGPYNEQFF
-	TRBJ1-1	TRBV7-9	-	TGTGCCAGCAGCTTAGCTGGGATGGCGGACACTGAAGCTTTCTTT	CASSLAGMADTEAFF
-	TRBJ2-5	TRBV6-1	-	TGTGCCAGCAGTCAGCAGCTAGGAACCCAGTACTTC	CASSQQLGTQYF
-	TRBJ2-7	TRBV5-4	few	TGTGCCAGCAGCGTACCGGGACCGACGACCTACGAGCAGTACTTC	CASSVPGPTTYEQYF
TRBD1	TRBJ1-1	TRBV7-8	-	TGTGCCAGCAGCTTAGCGCGGGGCCAGGGGGCGCACGCTGAAGCTTTCTTT	CASSLARGQGAHAEAFF
-	TRBJ2-1	TRBV5-1	-	TGCGCCAGCAGCTTGAACGGGGGCCAAAGCGAGCAGTTCTTC	CASSLNGGQSEQFF
TRBD1	TRBJ1-1	TRBV6-1	-	TGTGCCAGCAGTTCGGGACAGGGAGCTTTCTTT	CASSSGQGAFF
TRBD2	TRBJ2-1	TRBV27	once	TGTGCCAGCCAACCGCGGGGGGTAGCGGCTTACAATGAGCAGTTCTTC	CASQPRGVAAYNEQFF
TRBD1	TRBJ1-1	TRBV10-3	once	TGTGCCATCAGGCGACAGGGGGGCACTGAAGCTTTCTTT	CAIRRQGGTEAFF
TRBD1	TRBJ1-1	TRBV4-2	-	TGTGCCAGCAGCCAAGGGGACAGATCGAACACTGAAGCTTTCTTT	CASSQGDRSNTEAFF
-	TRBJ1-4	TRBV7-9	-	TGTGCCGGCGCCCGAGCAACTAATGAAAAACTGTTTTTT	CAGARATNEKLFF
-	TRBJ1-2	TRBV7-9	-	TGTGCCATCCAGCCGGCGATCGCCTCTGGCTACACCTTC	CAIQPAIASGYTF
-	TRBJ2-3	TRBV5-4	-	TGTGCCAGCAGCCCGGGCCTTAGCACAGATACGCAGTATTTT	CASSPGLSTDTQYF
-	TRBJ2-3	TRBV5-1	once	TGCGCCAGCAGCCCGCACGACCCGGCTAGCACAGATACGCAGTATTTT	CASSPHDPASTDTQYF
TRBD2	TRBJ2-7	TRBV30	-	TGTGCCTGGAGTCCTGCGGGAGGTCTTTCCTACGAGCAGTACTTC	CAWSPAGGLSYEQYF
-	TRBJ1-6	TRBV27	-	TGTGCCAGCAGTTTATCTAGAGGGGATACGGGGTTCAATTCACCCCTCCACTTT	CASSLSRGDTGFNSPLHF
TRBD1	TRBJ2-5	TRBV28	-	TGTGCCAGCAGTTCCCAGGGGGCAGGGCAAGAGACCCAGTACTTC	CASSSQGAGQETQYF
-	TRBJ2-1	TRBV7-9	-	TGTGCCAGCAGTTATGGACTTTTACCTCCCTACAATGAGCAGTTCTTC	CASSYGLLPPYNEQFF
-	TRBJ2-3	TRBV27	-	TGTGCCAGCAGACGATCAGGGGTCACAGATACGCAGTATTTT	CASRRSGVTDTQYF
-	TRBJ1-1	TRBV6-1	-	TGTGCCAGCAGATTCGGGAAATCGAACCCTGAAGCTTTCTTT	CASRFGKSNPEAFF
TRBD2	TRBJ2-7	TRBV7-2	-	TGTGCCAGCAGCTTAGCGTCCGGGACTACTCCCTACGAGCAGTACTTC	CASSLASGTTPYEQYF
-	TRBJ1-2	TRBV7-2	once	TGTGCCAGCAGCTTAGATCCAGGGGTCAGCTTGGGCTACACCTTC	CASSLDPGVSLGYTF
TRBD2	TRBJ2-7	TRBV28	-	TGTGCCAGCAGCCGACTAGCGGGAGGGCCCTACGAGCAGTACTTC	CASSRLAGGPYEQYF
-	TRBJ1-2	TRBV4-2	-	TGTGCCAGCAGCCAAGATCTTGCCTTAGCTAACTATGGCTACACCTTC	CASSQDLALANYGYTF
-	TRBJ1-2	TRBV9	-	TGTGCCAGCAGCCCGGGGACCGGGTTGCATAACACCTTC	CASSPGTGLHNTF
-	TRBJ2-3	TRBV11-2	few	TGTGCCAGCAGCTTATTGGGGGCCTCTAGCACAGATACGCAGTATTTT	CASSLLGASSTDTQYF
-	TRBJ2-3	TRBV28	-	TGTGCCAGCAGTTACGGTACGTCAGATACGCAGTATTTT	CASSYGTSDTQYF
-	TRBJ1-1	TRBV11-2	-	TGTGCCAGCAGCTTGATGGAAGGGACTGAAGCTTTCTTT	CASSLMEGTEAFF
-	TRBJ1-1	TRBV28	-	TGTGCCAGCAGTACAAGGAACACTGAAGCTTTCTTT	CASSTRNTEAFF
-	TRBJ1-2	TRBV5-1	few	TGCGCCAGCAGCTTGGGGGACTCAAACTATGGCTACACCTTC	CASSLGDSNYGYTF
-	TRBJ1-5	TRBV28	-	TGTGCCAGCAGTTTTTCAGGGGCCCTTCAGCCCCAGCATTTT	CASSFSGALQPQHF
TRBD2	TRBJ2-7	TRBV7-2	-	TGTGCCAGCAGCTCTTCGGGACTAGCGTCCGAGCAGTACTTC	CASSSSGLASEQYF
-	TRBJ2-2	TRBV28	-	TGTGCCAGCAGTTCTCCGGGACACTCGAACACCGGGGAGCTGTTTTTT	CASSSPGHSNTGELFF